Each of the 20 T cell receptor beta chains below was sequenced from the same sample in a study of cytomegalovirus exposure and HLA in healthy donors. Primers for the PCR totalled 60 Vbeta and 13 Jbeta. Some clones are missing from TCRdb's copy, which holds only in-frame ones; the method was immunoSEQ multiplex PCR. Here the sample spans 40,000 or so clones, 66% being singletons. Source material: PBMCs. Receptor source: a man between 45 and 60 years old in good health and CMV-seropositive.

This clone was counted between two and nine times. V is TRBV4-2 and J is TRBJ2-3; TRBD2 matches at 10 bases. J lost 2 bases, V lost 4 bases, and 6 bases had no gene match. The germline V gene encodes CDR1 LGHNA and CDR2 YNFKEQ. The length of the CDR3 is 16 residues. In DNA, the CDR3 is TGTGCCAGCAGCCGGATAGCGGGGGGCCCCACAGATACGCAGTATTTT. It encodes CASSRIAGGPTDTQYF.

The chain combines TRBV6-1 with TRBJ1-2; TRBD1 matches 11 bases. This CDR3 region has 14 residues. J lost 13 bases, V lost 3 bases, and 10 bases had no gene match. Germline V gives CDR1 MNHNS, CDR2 SASEGT. The CDR3 nucleotides are TGTGCCAGCAGTGATTCGGGGACAGGGGGTTTTCGCACCTTC. Protein sequence: CASSDSGTGGFRTF.

This clone was seen a single time. This chain connects TRBV5-1 to TRBJ1-5; TRBD1 aligns across 7 bases. V shed 0 bases, J shed 3 bases, and the junction held 3 bases outside the gene matches. Per the germline V gene, CDR1 is SGHRS and CDR2 is YFSETQ. The length of the CDR3 is 15 residues. The chain's CDR3 is CASSLVGGANQPQHF. In DNA form, the CDR3 reads TGCGCCAGCAGCTTGGTAGGGGGCGCCAATCAGCCCCAGCATTTT.

The chain joins TRBV19 to TRBJ2-7, with 10 bases fitting TRBD1. The CDR3 contains 15 residues. The J segment lost 7 bases and the V segment lost 3 bases, leaving 9 bases of the junction unmatched. Germline CDR1 LNHDA, CDR2 SQIVND (reference sequence). The CDR3 bases are TGTGCCAGTAGTATGCCGAGACAGGGGGCAGGGGAGCAGTACTTC. Translated: CASSMPRQGAGEQYF.

The chain is built from TRBV13 and TRBJ2-7, with D possibly TRBD1 on 5 matching bases. V was shortened by 1 base and J by 7 bases, with 11 bases between the two germline ends. Germline CDR1 is PRHDT and CDR2 is FYEKMQ (reference sequence). The CDR3 totals 13 residues. CDR3 amino acids: CASSLELGREQYF. Written as DNA, the CDR3 is TGTGCCAGCAGCTTAGAGTTGGGGCGTGAGCAGTACTTC.

On this clone itself: Other DNA sequences in this sample translate to the same CDR3. The chain joins TRBV7-3 to TRBJ2-2; 9 bases agree with TRBD2. V gave up 6 bases and J gave up 2 bases; unmatched junction bases: 1. Per the germline V gene, CDR1 is SGHTA and CDR2 is FQGTGA. The CDR3 runs 14 residues. The CDR3 sequence: CASRTSGNTGELFF. Written as DNA, the CDR3 is TGTGCCAGCAGGACTAGCGGAAACACCGGGGAGCTGTTTTTT.

This clone appeared a few times. At one of its ends the junction is not consistent with the germline gene, which may arise from a read error. The rearrangement links TRBV7-9 to TRBJ1-2; maybe TRBD1 (6 bases). Germline V gene sequence: CDR1 SEHNR, CDR2 FQNEAQ (reference sequence). The CDR3 has 13 residues. CDR3 amino acids: CGVGAGVLKERWF. CDR3 bases: TGTGGCGTTGGGGCAGGGGTACTGAAGGAGAGATGGTTC.

The genes are TRBV10-3 and TRBJ1-3; no definite D call. Trimming cost V 4 bases and J 0 bases, with 13 bases left between them. The CDR3 has 16 amino acids. Looked up from germline, CDR1 is ENHRY and CDR2 is SYGVKD. CDR3 amino acids: CAISAGKTNSGNTIYF. CDR3 coding DNA: TGTGCCATCAGTGCGGGGAAAACAAACTCTGGAAACACCATATATTTT.

The rearrangement joins TRBV4-2 to TRBJ2-7; 7 positions agree with TRBD1. CDR1 and CDR2 (germline): LGHNA, YNFKEQ. V lost 2 bases, J lost 0 bases, and 10 bases stayed unmatched. This CDR3 contains 17 residues. CDR3 nucleotide sequence: TGTGCCAGCAGCCAAAATACAGGGGACAGCTACTCCTACGAGCAGTACTTC. It encodes CASSQNTGDSYSYEQYF.

The chain couples TRBV7-2 to TRBJ2-3, with 8 bases matching TRBD1. V was clipped by 5 bases and J by 4 bases; unmatched bases: 5. This CDR3 is 14 amino acids long. From germline, CDR1 is SGHTA and CDR2 FQGNSA. The CDR3 nucleotides read TGTGCCAGCAGCGTCGGGACAGGTTCAGATACGCAGTATTTT. Translated: CASSVGTGSDTQYF.

The gene calls are TRBV4-3 and TRBJ2-5; 12 bases match TRBD2. With 4 bases clipped from V and 2 bases from J, the junction kept 2 bases outside the gene matches. The CDR3 totals 15 residues. Germline CDR1 LGHNA, CDR2 YSLEER. CDR3 bases: TGCGCCAGCAGCCCCGGACTAGCGGGACAAGAGACCCAGTACTTC. It is translated as CASSPGLAGQETQYF.

The J gene is TRBJ2-6, the V gene TRBV10-3; possible D gene TRBD1, 5 bases. V lost 10 bases and J lost 1, with 11 bases in between. Germline values: CDR1 ENHRY, CDR2 SYGVKD. The CDR3 covers 14 residues. The DNA for the CDR3 is TGTGCCACCATCCAGGGATCTGGGGCCAACGTCCTGACTTTC. This translates into CATIQGSGANVLTF.

V gene TRBV7-2 combines with J gene TRBJ2-5, with TRBD2 matching 11 bases. In germline, CDR1 is SGHTA, CDR2 FQGNSA. With V trimmed by 4 bases and J by 5 bases, 9 bases remained unmatched. CDR3 length: 16 residues. In nucleotides, the CDR3 is TGTGCCAGCAGCTGGCTAGCGGGGGGCGGGGGGGAGACCCAGTACTTC. Translated: CASSWLAGGGGETQYF.

The chain links TRBV18 to TRBJ1-5; D is possibly TRBD1 (5 bases). This CDR3 is built from 16 residues. Trimming removed 5 bases from V and 4 bases from J, with 18 bases in between. Looked up from germline, CDR1 is KGHSH and CDR2 is LQKENI. The CDR3 DNA follows: TGTGCCAGCTCATGGGACTCAGGGCCTCGAAATCAGCCCCAGCATTTT. Translation: CASSWDSGPRNQPQHF.

The count of this clone is one. The chain links TRBV19 to TRBJ1-2; D unclear. V lost 2 bases, J lost 3 bases, and 10 bases lay in between. CDR3 length: 14 amino acids. Germline V CDR1 and CDR2: LNHDA, SQIVND (reference sequence). CDR3 sequence: CASSILNGDYGYTF. Here the CDR3 DNA reads TGTGCCAGTAGTATACTGAACGGGGACTATGGCTACACCTTC. Full variable domain (remainder filled in from reference TRBV19 and TRBJ1-2): DGGITQSPKYLFRKEGQNVTLSCEQNLNHDAMYWYRQDPGQGLRLIYYSQIVNDFQKGDIAEGYSVSREKKESFPLTVTSAQKNPTAFYLCASSILNGDYGYTFGSGTRLTVV.

The chain couples TRBV5-1 to TRBJ1-1; perhaps TRBD1 as D (6 bases). Trimming cost V 0 bases and J 0 bases, with 9 bases left between them. CDR3 size: 15 residues. From germline, CDR1 is SGHRS and CDR2 YFSETQ. The CDR3 sequence: CASSLEGQMNTEAFF. In DNA, the CDR3 is TGCGCCAGCAGCTTGGAGGGACAAATGAACACTGAAGCTTTCTTT.

V and J are TRBV5-1 and TRBJ1-6; 8 bases match TRBD1. The J segment lost 10 bases and the V segment lost 0 bases, leaving 9 bases of the junction unmatched. The germline CDR1 and CDR2 sequences are SGHRS and YFSETQ. The length of the CDR3 is 16 residues. The CDR3 nucleotides read TGCGCCAGCAGCTTGGCTCATGGACAGGGTGGATCACCCCTCCACTTT. This encodes CASSLAHGQGGSPLHF.

This chain links TRBV4-3 with TRBJ2-1; tentatively, D is TRBD2 (5 bases). The CDR3 contains 15 residues. Germline CDR1 is LGHNA and CDR2 is YSLEER. Trimming cost V 6 bases and J 7 bases, with 19 bases left between them. As DNA, the CDR3 is TGCGCCAGCAGACTTACGACACAAACGGGAAATGAGCAGTTCTTC. Amino acids: CASRLTTQTGNEQFF.

This rearrangement joins TRBV2 to TRBJ1-4; D not certain. V was clipped by 2 bases and J by 8 bases, with 12 bases between them. CDR3 length: 14 amino acids. Looked up from germline, CDR1 is SNHLY and CDR2 is FYNNEI. The CDR3 sequence: CASSERRVKEKLFF. The CDR3 coding sequence is TGTGCCAGCAGTGAACGGAGGGTAAAAGAAAAACTGTTTTTT.

This chain links TRBV10-3 with TRBJ2-2; 8 bases agree with TRBD2. Germline loops: CDR1 ENHRY, CDR2 SYGVKD. The CDR3 spans 16 residues. With 0 bases clipped from V and 5 bases from J, the junction kept 5 bases outside the gene matches. The CDR3 DNA sequence: TGTGCCATCAGTGAGTCTGGCGGGGGGAGGACCGGGGAGCTGTTTTTT. Translating gives CAISESGGGRTGELFF.